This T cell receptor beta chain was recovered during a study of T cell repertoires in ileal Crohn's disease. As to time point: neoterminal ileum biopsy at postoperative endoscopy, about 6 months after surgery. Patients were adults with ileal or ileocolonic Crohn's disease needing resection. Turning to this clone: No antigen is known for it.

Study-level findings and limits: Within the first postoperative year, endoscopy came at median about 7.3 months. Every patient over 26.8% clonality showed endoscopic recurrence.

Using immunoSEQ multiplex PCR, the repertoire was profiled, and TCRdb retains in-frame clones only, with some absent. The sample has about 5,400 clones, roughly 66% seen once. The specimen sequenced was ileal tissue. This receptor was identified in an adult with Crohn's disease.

CDR3 sequence (DNA): TGTGCCACCAGCAGAGACGAGGGAGGGAGCAGCGAAGCTTTCTTT. It translates to CATSRDEGGSSEAFF. V gene TRBV15 combines with J gene TRBJ1-1; D unresolved. Germline CDR1 reads LNHNV; CDR2 reads YYDKDF (reference sequence). The CDR3 length is 15 residues. V shed 0 bases and J shed 8 bases, with 16 bases lying between them.